What follows are 24 T cell receptor beta chains derived from one specimen sequenced in a study of blood T cell repertoires in COVID-19. The table came from immunoSEQ multiplex PCR; TCRdb's copy has only in-frame clones and leaves some out. The top ten hold less than 3% of the sample, which has more than 150,000 clones, over 70% seen once. The specimen was peripheral blood. Every receptor here comes from an older woman with acute or convalescent COVID-19.

The chain carries TRBV28 and TRBJ1-1; 7 nucleotides agree with TRBD1. Germline assignment: CDR1 MDHEN and CDR2 SYDVKM. The CDR3 runs 15 residues. J gave up 1 base and V 6 bases, and 8 bases lay outside the gene matches. As DNA, the CDR3 is TGTGCCAGCAGGATGGGGACAGATGCGAACACTGAAGCTTTCTTT. Amino acid sequence: CASRMGTDANTEAFF.

The V gene is TRBV20-1, the J gene TRBJ2-7; 7 bases line up with TRBD1. In germline, CDR1 is DFQATT, CDR2 SNEGSKA (reference sequence). Trimming at V came to 6 bases and at J to 3 bases, leaving 2 bases not matched to a gene. This CDR3 region has 11 residues. CDR3 nucleotides: TGCAGTGCCGGACAGGTCTACGAGCAGTACTTC. It specifies CSAGQVYEQYF.

V usage is TRBV20-1 and J usage is TRBJ2-5; D may be TRBD2 (7 bases). The length of the CDR3 is 13 residues. Trimming took off 3 bases at V and 5 bases at J, with 13 bases between the two ends. Germline loops: CDR1 DFQATT, CDR2 SNEGSKA (reference sequence). The CDR3 loop is CSASARGHETQYF. The CDR3, as DNA: TGCAGTGCTAGTGCGCGGGGGCATGAGACCCAGTACTTC.

The chain uses TRBV5-6 and TRBJ2-5; D perhaps matches TRBD2 (5 bases). Trimming pared 0 bases from V and 5 bases from J, leaving 11 bases between. CDR1 and CDR2 (germline): SGHDT, YYEEEE. The CDR3 is 14 residues long. The CDR3: CASSLGEPKETQYF. The CDR3 bases are TGTGCCAGCAGCTTGGGGGAGCCCAAGGAGACCCAGTACTTC.

A few counts support this clone. This chain uses TRBV10-3 with TRBJ2-3; 8 bases match TRBD1. This CDR3 is built from 15 residues. In germline, CDR1 is ENHRY, CDR2 SYGVKD. The V gene end was trimmed by 5 bases and the J gene end by 1 base; junction bases not matched to a gene: 5. The CDR3 sequence: CAISRQQGGTDTQYF. CDR3 sequence (DNA): TGTGCCATCAGTAGACAACAGGGGGGCACAGATACGCAGTATTTT.

This chain connects TRBV6-6 to TRBJ1-4, with unresolved D. CDR1 MNHNY and CDR2 SVGAGI come from the germline V gene (reference sequence). The CDR3 has 12 residues. The V and J ends lost 6 bases and 4 bases respectively, with 6 bases between them. The CDR3 DNA sequence: TGTGCCAGCAGGTCCCTTAATGAAAAACTGTTTTTT. Its translation: CASRSLNEKLFF.

V is TRBV5-8 and J is TRBJ1-1, with 12 bases identical to TRBD1. The V gene end was trimmed by 4 bases and the J gene end by 5 bases; junction bases not matched to a gene: 9. Per the germline V gene, CDR1 is SGHTS and CDR2 is YDEGEE. The CDR3 extends over 16 amino acids. Here the CDR3 DNA reads TGTGCCAGCAGCCCAAGGGACAGGGGGCGAATAACTGAAGCTTTCTTT. Protein sequence: CASSPRDRGRITEAFF.

The chain uses TRBV27 and TRBJ1-1, with unresolved D. The CDR3 runs 13 residues. Germline assignment: CDR1 MNHEY and CDR2 SMNVEV (reference sequence). V lost 2 bases to trimming and J lost 7 bases, with 11 bases between them. CDR3 protein: CASSLGGWGEAFF. For the CDR3, the DNA is TGTGCCAGCAGTTTAGGCGGGTGGGGTGAAGCTTTCTTT.

The chain employs TRBV7-2 and TRBJ2-7; D remains ambiguous. The V end lost 3 bases, the J end lost 3 bases, and 12 bases lay between the germline ends. CDR3 length: 14 amino acids. The germline CDR1 and CDR2 sequences are SGHTA and FQGNSA. DNA of the CDR3: TGTGCCAGCAGCTTGGCCAGGCCTTTCTACGAGCAGTACTTC. Its translation is CASSLARPFYEQYF.

The rearrangement joins TRBV5-5 to TRBJ2-3, with D unresolved. Trimming shortened V by 0 bases and J by 2 bases, and 7 bases separated the two germline ends. The V gene's germline CDR1 is SGHKS and CDR2 YYEKEE (reference sequence). This CDR3 contains 14 residues. The CDR3 region has the DNA TGTGCCAGCAGCTTGGCTCCTAACACAGATACGCAGTATTTT. Its protein product is CASSLAPNTDTQYF.

The chain has TRBV7-2 and TRBJ1-1, with 8 positions matching TRBD1. Trimming removed 3 bases from V and 0 bases from J; junction bases left unmatched: 0. Germline CDR1 reads SGHTA; CDR2 reads FQGNSA. This CDR3 is 14 amino acids long. The CDR3 nucleotides read TGTGCCAGCAGCTTGACAGGGGTGAACACTGAAGCTTTCTTT. This gives the protein CASSLTGVNTEAFF. The whole variable domain, remainder taken from reference TRBV7-2 and TRBJ1-1, is GAGVSQSPSNKVTEKGKDVELRCDPISGHTALYWYRQSLGQGLEFLIYFQGNSAPDKSGLPSDRFSAERTGGSVSTLTIQRTQQEDSAVYLCASSLTGVNTEAFFGQGTRLTVV.

J is TRBJ1-5 and V is TRBV5-3; 7 bases match TRBD1. TRBV5-3 has ORF status, its function being uncertain. V shed 0 bases and J 6 bases; nucleotides not matched to a gene: 6. The CDR3 extends over 15 amino acids. CDR3 loop: CARSLGDRVAQPQHF. The CDR3, as DNA: TGTGCCAGAAGCTTGGGCGACAGGGTTGCTCAGCCCCAGCATTTT.

V and J are TRBV7-2 and TRBJ1-3, with D possibly matching TRBD1 (6 bases). Germline loops: CDR1 SGHTA, CDR2 FQGNSA. The germline V and J ends were trimmed by 3 bases and 0 bases, with 12 bases remaining between them. This CDR3 has 16 amino acids. CDR3 sequence (DNA): TGTGCCAGCAGCTTTAGGCAGGGGAGCTCTGGAAACACCATATATTTT. Residues: CASSFRQGSSGNTIYF.

The chain's CDR3 is CASSAGDRSRGEKLFF. For the CDR3, the DNA is TGTGCCAGCAGCGCAGGGGACAGGTCTCGGGGAGAAAAACTGTTTTTT. J is TRBJ1-4 and V is TRBV7-8, with 8 bases that match TRBD1. This CDR3 is 16 amino acids long. Looked up from germline, CDR1 is SGHVS and CDR2 is FQNEAQ. The trim removed 5 bases at V and 8 bases at J, leaving 13 bases unmatched.

A single count supports this clone. The chain uses TRBV5-1 and TRBJ2-3, with 9 bases lining up with TRBD2. The trim removed 0 bases at V and 4 bases at J, leaving 9 bases unmatched. CDR3 length: 17 amino acids. Germline-derived CDR1 and CDR2 are SGHRS and YFSETQ. CDR3 loop: CASSLGGRGGAADTQYF. CDR3 coding DNA: TGCGCCAGCAGCTTGGGCGGGCGCGGGGGGGCCGCAGATACGCAGTATTTT.

The V call is TRBV5-4, the J call TRBJ1-1; D gene uncertain. The CDR3 runs to 15 residues. Trimming took off 0 bases at V and 4 bases at J, with 13 bases between the two ends. Germline CDR1 and CDR2: SGHNT and YYREEE (reference sequence). In DNA, the CDR3 is TGTGCCAGCAGCTTGGGTCACCCACCAGGCACTGAAGCTTTCTTT. Protein: CASSLGHPPGTEAFF.

This clone was seen a handful of times. The CDR3 DNA sequence: TGTGCCAGCAGCCCCCTCGAGGGTCCCAATTCACCCCTCCACTTT. Translation: CASSPLEGPNSPLHF. This chain uses TRBV28 with TRBJ1-6; D gene ambiguous. The CDR3 consists of 15 residues. Trimming left V 6 bases short and J 7 bases short, with 16 bases between. Germline V gene sequence: CDR1 MDHEN, CDR2 SYDVKM.

This clone appeared a single time. This chain uses TRBV19 with TRBJ2-5, with 7 bases lining up with TRBD2. Germline CDR1 is LNHDA and CDR2 is SQIVND (reference sequence). V lost 3 bases to trimming and J lost 3 bases; unmatched junction nucleotides: 10. The CDR3 is made up of 16 amino acids. The CDR3 nucleotides read TGTGCCAGTAGTATGGGGGGGTTAGGGACGGAAGAGACCCAGTACTTC. This codes for CASSMGGLGTEETQYF.

The rearrangement links TRBV7-2 to TRBJ2-1, with unresolved D. The CDR3 covers 13 residues. V gave up 0 bases and J gave up 10 bases, with 10 bases separating them. The germline V gene has CDR1 SGHTA and CDR2 FQGNSA. The CDR3 DNA sequence: TGTGCCAGCAGCTTAGCGTGGCTCGGGGAGCAGTTCTTC. The encoded protein is CASSLAWLGEQFF.

Concerning this clone itself: Relative to the germline gene, one junction end is altered; a read error may explain this. CDR3: CASRPGLVPIF. The CDR3, as DNA: TGTGCCAGCAGGCCCGGACTAGTGCCGATCTTC. The rearrangement joins TRBV7-9 to TRBJ2-1; TRBD2 matches at 7 bases. Looked up from germline, CDR1 is SEHNR and CDR2 is FQNEAQ (reference sequence). There are 11 residues in the CDR3.

The rearrangement uses TRBV28 and TRBJ1-5, with D hard to call. The CDR3 is 16 residues long. V lost 1 base to trimming and J lost 2 bases, with 12 bases between them. Per germline, CDR1 MDHEN and CDR2 SYDVKM. CDR3 region: CASSLLEALGNQPQHF. The CDR3 DNA sequence: TGTGCCAGCAGTTTATTGGAGGCCCTGGGCAATCAGCCCCAGCATTTT.

The CDR3 DNA reads as TGTGCCAGCAGTGAAGGGGGGGGACAGGGATACGGCTACACCTTC. Its protein product is CASSEGGGQGYGYTF. The chain employs TRBV6-1 and TRBJ1-2; 9 positions match TRBD1. Germline V CDR1 and CDR2: MNHNS, SASEGT. The CDR3 runs to 15 residues. After removal of 1 base from V and 8 bases from J, the junction contained 8 bases not matched to a gene.

The chain has TRBV7-3 and TRBJ2-5; 9 bases align to TRBD1. V shed 5 bases, J shed 4 bases, and the junction held 5 bases outside the gene matches. This CDR3 comprises 14 residues. In germline, CDR1 is SGHTA, CDR2 FQGTGA. The CDR3 spells CASSQGDRVETQYF. The CDR3 region has the DNA TGTGCCAGCAGCCAAGGGGACAGGGTAGAGACCCAGTACTTC.

This clone showed up just a few times. The chain is built from TRBV6-5 and TRBJ2-1; TRBD1 aligns across 7 bases. CDR3 size: 14 residues. The V gene's germline CDR1 is MNHEY and CDR2 SVGAGI. The V gene end was trimmed by 6 bases and the J gene end by 5 bases; junction bases not matched to a gene: 7. The CDR3 loop reads CASSHQGQNNEQFF. The CDR3 region has the DNA TGTGCCAGCAGCCACCAGGGACAGAACAATGAGCAGTTCTTC.